Below, one T cell receptor (beta chain) is given with its context. Its target is unknown. The data stem from a study of T cell responses to AZD1222 COVID-19 vaccine. Looking at the study overall: Doses given second, at about 4 or about 12 weeks, were pooled. Study findings and constraints: Donors were largely white British and mainly female; clonal diversity was possibly underestimated. With two AZD1222 doses given, Spike-specific TCR breadth and depth both rose. Repertoires were sampled only after the peak T cell response.

Repertoires were generated with immunoSEQ multiplex PCR, while TCRdb's copy carries only in-frame clones and drops some. The sample gives 100,000 or so clones, roughly 84% of which show up once; roughly 1.4% is in the top ten. This TCR was sampled from an adult in good health. Specimen: peripheral blood, collected on day 0 of AZD1222 vaccination.

CDR3 nucleotides: TGTGCCAGCGGTGGGGGGGTAACTAATGAAAAACTGTTTTTT. It specifies CASGGGVTNEKLFF. The rearrangement joins TRBV28 to TRBJ1-4; tentatively, D is TRBD1 (5 bases). With 8 bases removed from V and 1 base from J, the gap between germline ends came to 11 bases. CDR1 is MDHEN, CDR2 SYDVKM, per germline. CDR3 length: 14 amino acids.